The 27 T cell receptor beta chains reported below all come from one sample, sequenced in a study of blood T cell repertoires in COVID-19. This table comes from immunoSEQ multiplex PCR, and its TCRdb copy is limited to in-frame clones, with some not included. The table records about 140,000 clones, roughly 84% of them present only once. The sample consisted of peripheral blood. The receptors derive from a man under 40 with COVID-19, enrolled during active disease.

The chain links TRBV7-6 to TRBJ2-7; the D gene is possibly TRBD1 (6 bases). V shed 6 bases and J shed 1 base, with 16 bases lying between them. The CDR3 runs 15 residues. Germline values: CDR1 SGHVS, CDR2 FNYEAQ. CDR3 sequence reads: CASSSGPRGSYEQYF. CDR3 in DNA: TGTGCCAGCAGTTCGGGCCCCAGGGGATCCTACGAGCAGTACTTC. Full variable domain (missing parts from reference TRBV7-6 and TRBJ2-7): GAGVSQSPRYKVTKRGQDVALRCDPISGHVSLYWYRQALGQGPEFLTYFNYEAQQDKSGLPNDRFSAERPEGSISTLTIQRTEQRDSAMYRCASSSGPRGSYEQYFGPGTRLTVT.

The chain joins TRBV19 to TRBJ1-5; 9 nucleotides align to TRBD1. CDR1 is LNHDA and CDR2 is SQIVND in the germline V gene (reference sequence). V was pared by 5 bases and J by 2 bases, with 1 base of the junction left unmatched. The CDR3 runs 14 residues. The CDR3 region has the DNA TGTGCCAGTAGTCGGACAGGGGGCAATCAGCCCCAGCATTTT. This codes for CASSRTGGNQPQHF.

The gene calls are TRBV6-5 and TRBJ2-2, with D hard to call. The CDR3 is made up of 15 amino acids. CDR1 and CDR2 (germline): MNHEY, SVGAGI. V lost 0 bases, J lost 4 bases, and 9 bases lay in between. CDR3 region: CASSYSTVGTGELFF. The DNA of the CDR3 is TGTGCCAGCAGTTACTCGACTGTGGGCACCGGGGAGCTGTTTTTT.

This sequence joins TRBV27 and TRBJ2-3; TRBD1 agrees at 7 bases. CDR3 length: 16 residues. Germline CDR1 and CDR2: MNHEY and SMNVEV (reference sequence). V trimming: 2 bases; J trimming: 2 bases; junction bases outside the gene matches: 7. CDR3 sequence: CASSLEGQVSTDTQYF. The CDR3 nucleotides are TGTGCCAGCAGTTTAGAAGGACAGGTTTCCACAGATACGCAGTATTTT.

The chain links TRBV6-2 or TRBV6-3 to TRBJ1-1; 12 positions agree with TRBD1. This CDR3 comprises 13 residues. Germline V lookup: CDR1 MNHEY, CDR2 SVGEGT. The V segment lost 6 bases and the J segment 8 bases; nucleotides outside the gene matches: 4. CDR3 in amino acids: CASSRDRGQEAFF. In DNA, the CDR3 is TGTGCCAGCAGCCGGGACAGGGGGCAAGAAGCTTTCTTT.

This chain links TRBV6-1 with TRBJ2-1, with TRBD2 as a possible D gene (5 bases). The germline V gene has CDR1 MNHNS and CDR2 SASEGT. The V end was cut by 2 bases, the J end by 2 bases, with 19 bases between. This CDR3 is 18 amino acids long. This chain's CDR3 is CASSESGSAAFTYNEQFF. CDR3 in DNA: TGTGCCAGCAGTGAAAGCGGTAGCGCCGCCTTCACCTACAATGAGCAGTTCTTC.

V gene TRBV19 combines with J gene TRBJ1-2, with D unresolved. V lost 10 bases to trimming and J lost 0 bases, with 3 bases between them. Per the germline V gene, CDR1 is LNHDA and CDR2 is SQIVND (reference sequence). CDR3 size: 10 residues. The DNA for the CDR3 is TGTGCCACTTCTAACTATGGCTACACCTTC. Translating it yields CATSNYGYTF.

The chain couples TRBV5-6 to TRBJ1-2, with D possibly being TRBD1 (5 bases). This CDR3 is 17 amino acids long. V gave up 0 bases and J gave up 5 bases, with 20 bases separating them. CDR1 SGHDT and CDR2 YYEEEE come from the germline V gene. CDR3 loop: CASSLEGLGREVYGYTF. The CDR3 DNA is TGTGCCAGCAGCTTGGAGGGGTTGGGCAGAGAAGTATATGGCTACACCTTC. Drawing the rest from reference TRBV5-6 and TRBJ1-2, the complete variable domain is DAGVTQSPTHLIKTRGQQVTLRCSPKSGHDTVSWYQQALGQGPQFIFQYYEEEERQRGNFPDRFSGHQFPNYSSELNVNALLLGDSALYLCASSLEGLGREVYGYTFGSGTRLTVV.

The rearrangement joins TRBV4-1 to TRBJ1-1; 8 positions agree with TRBD1. The CDR3 loop spans 17 amino acids. Germline V gene sequence: CDR1 MGHRA, CDR2 YSYEKL. V was clipped by 3 bases and J by 4 bases; unmatched bases: 13. This chain's CDR3 is CASSHLFAQDRGTEAFF. The CDR3 DNA is TGCGCCAGCAGCCACCTCTTCGCCCAAGACAGGGGCACTGAAGCTTTCTTT.

This clone was counted once. The chain uses TRBV4-1 and TRBJ2-7; 12 nucleotides match TRBD2. V lost 3 bases, J lost 6 bases, and 9 bases stayed unmatched. CDR3 length equals 16 residues. Germline loops: CDR1 MGHRA, CDR2 YSYEKL. In DNA form, the CDR3 reads TGCGCCAGCAGCCACCACCCGCTAGCGGGAGGGTTCGAGCAGTACTTC. Residues: CASSHHPLAGGFEQYF.

The rearrangement links TRBV9 to TRBJ2-4; 8 nucleotides line up with TRBD2. The germline gives CDR1 SGDLS, CDR2 YYNGEE. The CDR3 runs 14 residues. The V and J ends lost 0 bases and 6 bases, in that order; junction bases with no gene match: 2. For the CDR3, the DNA is TGTGCCAGCAGCGTAGCGGGAGGGGGAAACATTCAGTACTTC. Protein: CASSVAGGGNIQYF.

The chain carries TRBV14 and TRBJ1-1; D gene uncertain. Per the germline V gene, CDR1 is SGHDN and CDR2 is FVKESK. The CDR3 contains 13 residues. V was trimmed by 0 bases and J by 9 bases, leaving 11 bases between them. The CDR3 DNA follows: TGTGCCAGCAGCCAAGATATAAGTTCTAAAGCTTTCTTT. It translates to CASSQDISSKAFF.

This chain connects TRBV6-5 to TRBJ1-2, with 8 bases identical to TRBD1. V was pared by 10 bases and J by 4 bases, with 2 bases of the junction left unmatched. Germline CDR1 is MNHEY and CDR2 is SVGAGI. This CDR3 is built from 11 residues. CDR3: CAIGTGYGYTF. CDR3 sequence (DNA): TGTGCCATCGGGACAGGCTATGGCTACACCTTC.

V usage is TRBV9 and J usage is TRBJ1-3; TRBD1 aligns across 7 bases. The germline V gene encodes CDR1 SGDLS and CDR2 YYNGEE. Trimming removed 2 bases from V and 0 bases from J; junction bases left unmatched: 5. The CDR3 sequence is 16 residues long. The CDR3 bases are TGTGCCAGCAGCGTCCGGGACAGCTACTCTGGAAACACCATATATTTT. This sequence encodes CASSVRDSYSGNTIYF.

This sequence joins TRBV28 and TRBJ1-3, with a possible D match to TRBD1 (6 bases). The ends were cut back, 5 bases at V and 4 bases at J, with 9 bases in the middle. This CDR3 contains 13 residues. The germline V gene has CDR1 MDHEN and CDR2 SYDVKM. This CDR3 reads CASSQDRGNTIYF. Written as DNA, the CDR3 is TGTGCCAGCAGTCAGGACAGAGGAAACACCATATATTTT.

This chain links TRBV7-9 with TRBJ1-1; 7 bases line up with TRBD1. The V segment lost 3 bases and the J segment 11 bases; nucleotides outside the gene matches: 3. Per the germline V gene, CDR1 is SEHNR and CDR2 is FQNEAQ (reference sequence). The CDR3 sequence is 11 residues long. The CDR3 reads CASSFETGAFF. The CDR3 DNA is TGTGCCAGCAGCTTCGAGACAGGGGCTTTCTTT.

This chain uses TRBV5-1 with TRBJ1-3; 7 nucleotides match TRBD1. V shed 4 bases, J shed 7 bases, and the junction held 8 bases outside the gene matches. Germline CDR1 and CDR2: SGHRS and YFSETQ. The CDR3 loop spans 14 amino acids. DNA for the CDR3: TGCGCCAGCAGCGGCCGGGACAGTAGGAACACCATATATTTT. This codes for CASSGRDSRNTIYF.

This sequence joins TRBV28 and TRBJ1-2, with 9 bases identical to TRBD1. Trimming removed 3 bases from V and 8 bases from J; junction bases left unmatched: 7. Germline CDR1 reads MDHEN; CDR2 reads SYDVKM. This CDR3 has 14 amino acids. CDR3 bases: TGTGCCAGCAGTTTCCCACAGGGGGCATGGGGCTACACCTTC. Protein product: CASSFPQGAWGYTF.

To note about this clone: The junction and the germline gene differ at one end; a read error may be behind it. V usage is TRBV18 and J usage is TRBJ2-7; D ambiguous. The CDR3 sequence is 9 residues long. CDR1 and CDR2 from the germline V gene are KGHSH and LQKENI. The DNA for the CDR3 is TGTGCCAGCTCACCACCGTTGGCCTTC. It translates to CASSPPLAF.

The CDR3 is CASAATGLVVGEQYF. The DNA for the CDR3 is TGTGCCAGCGCCGCAACAGGCCTGGTCGTCGGCGAGCAGTACTTC. This rearrangement joins TRBV28 to TRBJ2-7, with D possibly TRBD1 on 5 matching bases. CDR3 length equals 15 residues. CDR1 and CDR2 from the germline V gene are MDHEN and SYDVKM. V lost 8 bases and J 6 bases, leaving 23 bases between the germline ends.

The chain couples TRBV11-1 to TRBJ2-3; 7 bases match TRBD2. Per the germline V gene, CDR1 is SGHAT and CDR2 is FQDESV (reference sequence). The CDR3 consists of 15 residues. The V segment lost 1 base and the J segment 4 bases; nucleotides outside the gene matches: 5. Written as DNA, the CDR3 is TGTGCCAGCAGCTTAGGCGCGGGAGTGTCAGATACGCAGTATTTT. It yields the protein CASSLGAGVSDTQYF.

The chain recombines TRBV20-1 with TRBJ2-3; TRBD2 agrees at 9 bases. Germline values: CDR1 DFQATT, CDR2 SNEGSKA (reference sequence). The CDR3 is 16 amino acids. Trimming cost V 3 bases and J 5 bases; bases outside gene matches: 12. The CDR3 loop is CSASPPAAGGVDTQYF. The CDR3 coding sequence is TGCAGTGCTAGTCCCCCGGCGGCGGGAGGGGTAGATACGCAGTATTTT.

This clone came up once. The chain joins TRBV5-4 to TRBJ1-6, with 9 bases that match TRBD1. The J segment lost 6 bases and the V segment lost 2 bases, leaving 3 bases of the junction unmatched. CDR1 is SGHNT, CDR2 YYREEE, per germline (reference sequence). The CDR3 runs to 15 residues. The CDR3 bases are TGTGCCAGCAGCTTACAGGGGGCTAGTAATTCACCCCTCCACTTT. Its translation: CASSLQGASNSPLHF.

The V gene is TRBV30, the J gene TRBJ2-4, with 8 nucleotides matching TRBD1. CDR3 size: 14 residues. V was clipped by 3 bases and J by 5 bases; unmatched bases: 6. Germline V lookup: CDR1 GTSNPN, CDR2 SVGIG (reference sequence). The CDR3: CAWRGQVRENIQYF. CDR3 nucleotides: TGTGCCTGGAGGGGACAGGTCCGGGAAAACATTCAGTACTTC.

The CDR3 region has the DNA TGTGCCAGCAGTTGGACTAGCGGGAACAATGAGCAGTTCTTC. Its protein product is CASSWTSGNNEQFF. The chain carries TRBV28 and TRBJ2-1, with TRBD2 matching 12 bases. Germline loops: CDR1 MDHEN, CDR2 SYDVKM. V was pared by 4 bases and J by 5 bases, with 0 bases of the junction left unmatched. The length of the CDR3 is 14 residues.

This clone occurred once. This chain links TRBV18 with TRBJ2-3; a weak D match, TRBD2 (5 bases). This CDR3 is built from 15 residues. Trimming took off 2 bases at V and 2 bases at J, with 11 bases between the two ends. The germline CDR1 and CDR2 sequences are KGHSH and LQKENI. The CDR3 spells CASSPRKRTTDTQYF. The CDR3, as DNA: TGTGCCAGCTCACCAAGGAAGCGGACCACAGATACGCAGTATTTT.

The chain uses TRBV4-2 and TRBJ2-7; 9 bases are shared with TRBD2. Germline V gene data show CDR1 as LGHNA and CDR2 as YNFKEQ. The CDR3 loop spans 16 amino acids. Trimming took 0 bases from V and 4 from J; bases not matched to a gene: 7. The CDR3 DNA reads as TGTGCCAGCAGCCAAGACCCCACAGCGGGAGGATACGAGCAGTACTTC. Amino acid sequence: CASSQDPTAGGYEQYF.